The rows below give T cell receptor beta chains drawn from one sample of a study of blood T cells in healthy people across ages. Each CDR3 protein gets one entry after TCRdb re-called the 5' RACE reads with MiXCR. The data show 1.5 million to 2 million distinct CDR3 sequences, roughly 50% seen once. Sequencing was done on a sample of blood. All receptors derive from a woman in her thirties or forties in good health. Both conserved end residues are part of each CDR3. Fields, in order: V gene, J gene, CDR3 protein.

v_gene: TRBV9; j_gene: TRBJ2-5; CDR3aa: CASSVELAGETQYF
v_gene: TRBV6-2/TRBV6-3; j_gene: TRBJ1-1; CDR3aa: CASKPILNTEAFF
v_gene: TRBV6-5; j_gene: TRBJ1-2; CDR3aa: CASRKTGKEGGYTF
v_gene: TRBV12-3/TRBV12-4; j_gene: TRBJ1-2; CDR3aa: CASNPEPHFDRGYGYTF
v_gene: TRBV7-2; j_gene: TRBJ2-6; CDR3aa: CASSSKTSGESGANVLTF
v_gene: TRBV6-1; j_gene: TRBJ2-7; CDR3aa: CASSDRGLSSYEQYF
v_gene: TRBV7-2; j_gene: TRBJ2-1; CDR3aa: CASSLRVGRGSPGSYNERFF
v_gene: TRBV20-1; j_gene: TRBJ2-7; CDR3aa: CSARGQGSYEQYF
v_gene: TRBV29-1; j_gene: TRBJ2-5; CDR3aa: CSVEGRAETQYF
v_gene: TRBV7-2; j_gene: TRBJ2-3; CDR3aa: CASSPIAGGRTDTQYF
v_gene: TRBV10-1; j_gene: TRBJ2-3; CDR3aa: CASSPGRTRTDTQYF
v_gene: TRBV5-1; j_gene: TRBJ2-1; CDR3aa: CASSLGSQGYEQFF
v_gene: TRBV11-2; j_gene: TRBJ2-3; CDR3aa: CASSSRGGFAQYF
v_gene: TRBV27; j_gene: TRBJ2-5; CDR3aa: CASRKGTSGGAGFETQYF
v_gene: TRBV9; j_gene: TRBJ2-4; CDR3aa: CASSVGASFENIQYF
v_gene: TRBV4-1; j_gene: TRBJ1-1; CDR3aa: CASSQQDGYTEAFF
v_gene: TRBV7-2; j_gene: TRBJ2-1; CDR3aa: CASSLSGTSGASGYEQFF
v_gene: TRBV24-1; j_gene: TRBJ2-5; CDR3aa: CATSDRRGLRTQYF
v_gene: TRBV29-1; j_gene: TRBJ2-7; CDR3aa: CSVGDRGSSYNEQYF
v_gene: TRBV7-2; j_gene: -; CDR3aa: CASSRSGNLGGEQFF